This T cell receptor beta chain emerged from a study of blood T cell repertoires in COVID-19. Germline V CDR1 and CDR2: SQVTM, ANQGSEA. This CDR3 spans 13 amino acids. The V end was cut by 6 bases, the J end by 2 bases, with 12 bases between. Profiling relied on immunoSEQ multiplex PCR, and the TCRdb table lists in-frame clones only, not all of them. The table shows fewer than 700,000 clones, with about 89% occurring only once. The V call is TRBV29-1, the J call TRBJ2-3, with D possibly being TRBD1 (5 bases). The sequenced material came from peripheral blood. The TCR was taken from a woman aged 45 to 65 with COVID-19, enrolled during active disease. CDR3 nucleotide sequence: TGCAGCGTGTCCAGGGTTTTCACAGATACGCAGTATTTT. Protein product: CSVSRVFTDTQYF.